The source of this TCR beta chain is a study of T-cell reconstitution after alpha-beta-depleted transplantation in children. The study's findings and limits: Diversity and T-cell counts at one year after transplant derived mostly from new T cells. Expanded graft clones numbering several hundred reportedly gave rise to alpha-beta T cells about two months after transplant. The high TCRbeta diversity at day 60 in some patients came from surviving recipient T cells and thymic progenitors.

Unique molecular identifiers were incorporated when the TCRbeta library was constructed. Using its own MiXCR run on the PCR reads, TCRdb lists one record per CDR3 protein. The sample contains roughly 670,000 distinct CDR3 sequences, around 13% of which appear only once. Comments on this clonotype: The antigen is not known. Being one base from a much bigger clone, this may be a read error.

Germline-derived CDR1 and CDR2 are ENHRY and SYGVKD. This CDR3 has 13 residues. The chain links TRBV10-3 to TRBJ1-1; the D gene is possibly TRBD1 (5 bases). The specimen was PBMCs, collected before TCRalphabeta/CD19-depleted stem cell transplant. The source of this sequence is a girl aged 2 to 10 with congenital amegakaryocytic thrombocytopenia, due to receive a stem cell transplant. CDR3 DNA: TGTACCATCCTTGACAGTCTGAACACTGAAGCTTTCTTT. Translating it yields CTILDSLNTEAFF.